Below are 20 T cell receptor beta chains sequenced from a single sample in a study of cytomegalovirus exposure and HLA in healthy donors. Amplification used 60 Vbeta primers and 13 Jbeta primers. Sequencing used immunoSEQ multiplex PCR; TCRdb keeps in-frame clones, though not all of them. The sample lists some 110,000 clones, around 75% occurring once. Material for sequencing was PBMCs. The source is a woman between 18 and 30 years old in good health and CMV-seronegative.

The V call is TRBV4-1, the J call TRBJ1-1, with 7 positions matching TRBD1. CDR3 length: 17 residues. Looked up from germline, CDR1 is MGHRA and CDR2 is YSYEKL. V lost 4 bases and J lost 5; bases outside the gene matches: 16. The CDR3 nucleotides read TGCGCCAGCAGCCCCCCGGTACAGGGGAGTTTGGGGACTGAAGCTTTCTTT. Residues: CASSPPVQGSLGTEAFF.

This clone was observed a few times. The genes are TRBV28 and TRBJ2-1; 11 nucleotides match TRBD2. V lost 6 bases to trimming and J lost 4 bases; unmatched junction nucleotides: 5. The germline gives CDR1 MDHEN, CDR2 SYDVKM. CDR3 length equals 15 residues. The CDR3 region has the DNA TGTGCCAGCAGAAGACTAGCGGGGCCATACAATGAGCAGTTCTTC. It is translated as CASRRLAGPYNEQFF.

The chain recombines TRBV5-6 with TRBJ1-1; 9 bases match TRBD1. There are 14 residues in the CDR3. With V trimmed by 3 bases and J by 11 bases, 11 bases remained unmatched. Looked up from germline, CDR1 is SGHDT and CDR2 is YYEEEE. The CDR3 DNA is TGTGCCAGCAGCTCGCTAACAGGGGGCGAAAATGCTTTCTTT. Protein sequence: CASSSLTGGENAFF.

This clone was recorded only once. This chain joins TRBV6-5 and TRBJ1-1; no definite D call. Per the germline V gene, CDR1 is MNHEY and CDR2 is SVGAGI. The V and J ends lost 0 bases and 7 bases respectively, with 15 bases between them. This CDR3 is built from 15 residues. The CDR3 is CASSYSGSGFNEAFF. The CDR3, as DNA: TGTGCCAGCAGTTACTCCGGTTCGGGATTTAATGAAGCTTTCTTT.

The V call is TRBV6-1, the J call TRBJ2-1; 8 nucleotides line up with TRBD1. CDR3 length: 14 amino acids. The V and J ends lost 6 bases and 7 bases, in that order; junction bases with no gene match: 8. From germline, CDR1 is MNHNS and CDR2 SASEGT. This chain's CDR3 is CASRATGARNEQFF. CDR3 sequence (DNA): TGTGCCAGCAGGGCGACAGGGGCAAGAAATGAGCAGTTCTTC.

In regard to this clone: Lacking the conserved final phenylalanine or tryptophan, this CDR3 likely reflects a read error. The chain recombines TRBV30 with TRBJ1-2, with TRBD1 as a possible D gene (6 bases). V was clipped by 6 bases and J by 4 bases, with 15 bases between them. Germline V CDR1 and CDR2: GTSNPN, SVGIG (reference sequence). The CDR3 contains 13 residues. The CDR3 DNA is TGTGCCTGCTACAGGGTTAACAGCTATGGCTACACCGTC. This encodes CACYRVNSYGYTV.

The sample holds a few counts of this clone. The chain combines TRBV18 with TRBJ1-2, with D uncertain. The CDR3 sequence is 15 residues long. Trimming shortened V by 0 bases and J by 0 bases, and 8 bases separated the two germline ends. CDR1 and CDR2 (germline): KGHSH, LQKENI. CDR3 bases: TGTGCCAGCTCACCACCGAGGGAAGCTAACTATGGCTACACCTTC. As protein: CASSPPREANYGYTF.

This sequence joins TRBV5-1 and TRBJ2-3; 11 positions match TRBD2. CDR1 is SGHRS, CDR2 YFSETQ, per germline. The CDR3 covers 16 residues. The ends lost 2 bases at V and 0 bases at J; junction bases unmatched: 2. As DNA, the CDR3 is TGCGCCAGCAGCTTCCCTAGCGGGGGGAGCACAGATACGCAGTATTTT. Translation: CASSFPSGGSTDTQYF.

This chain joins TRBV27 and TRBJ1-5; TRBD1 might be the D (6 bases). CDR1 is MNHEY, CDR2 SMNVEV, per germline (reference sequence). CDR3 length equals 15 residues. V was cut by 4 bases and J by 1 base, with 11 bases left in between. The CDR3 DNA reads as TGTGCCAGCAGTTCATGGGGGCGGAGCAATCAGCCCCAGCATTTT. Amino acids: CASSSWGRSNQPQHF.

The chain recombines TRBV18 with TRBJ1-2, with D uncertain. CDR1 is KGHSH and CDR2 is LQKENI in the germline V gene. V was pared by 2 bases and J by 2 bases, with 3 bases between. The CDR3 totals 12 residues. DNA of the CDR3: TGTGCCAGCTCACCAGAGAACTATGGCTACACCTTC. It encodes CASSPENYGYTF.

This clone has more than one count but fewer than ten. This rearrangement joins TRBV5-1 to TRBJ1-1; possible D gene TRBD1, 6 bases. Trimming cost V 3 bases and J 2 bases, with 11 bases left between them. Looked up from germline, CDR1 is SGHRS and CDR2 is YFSETQ. The CDR3 totals 14 residues. The DNA of the CDR3 is TGCGCCAGCAGCTGGGGGGGCCCTAACACTGAAGCTTTCTTT. Protein product: CASSWGGPNTEAFF.

CDR3 bases: TGTGCCAGCAGCTCGGGACAGGGTGTGGGAGGGACCCAGTACTTC. Translation gives CASSSGQGVGGTQYF. The rearrangement uses TRBV7-8 and TRBJ2-5; TRBD1 aligns across 9 bases. The CDR3 has 15 residues. CDR1 and CDR2 (germline): SGHVS, FQNEAQ. The ends lost 4 bases at V and 7 bases at J; junction bases unmatched: 10.

This clone was observed a few times. The gene calls are TRBV30 and TRBJ1-2, with 9 nucleotides matching TRBD1. The CDR3 is 14 amino acids. Germline V gives CDR1 GTSNPN, CDR2 SVGIG (reference sequence). J was trimmed by 8 bases and V by 0 bases; bases with no gene match: 7. The CDR3: CAWSVGGQGRGYTF. DNA of the CDR3: TGTGCCTGGAGTGTGGGGGGACAGGGAAGAGGCTACACCTTC. Variable domain in full (rest from reference TRBV30 and TRBJ1-2): SQTIHQWPATLVQPVGSPLSLECTVEGTSNPNLYWYRQAAGRGLQLLFYSVGIGQISSEVPQNLSASRPQDRQFILSSKKLLLSDSGFYLCAWSVGGQGRGYTFGSGTRLTVV.

The rearrangement joins TRBV29-1 to TRBJ1-4, with no clear D. Trimming shortened V by 7 bases and J by 7 bases, and 19 bases separated the two germline ends. This CDR3 region has 14 residues. The germline gives CDR1 SQVTM, CDR2 ANQGSEA. CDR3 DNA: TGCAGCGCCGCTGGGTCACATCGGGGTGAAAAACTGTTTTTT. Translated: CSAAGSHRGEKLFF.

The chain has TRBV30 and TRBJ1-5, with a tentative D call TRBD1 (5 bases). Trimming removed 2 bases at V and 5 bases at J, with 19 bases between. The CDR3 is 16 amino acids. Per the germline V gene, CDR1 is GTSNPN and CDR2 is SVGIG (reference sequence). CDR3 amino acids: CAWSIQVRGGDQPQHF. The CDR3 region has the DNA TGTGCCTGGAGTATCCAGGTGCGCGGGGGAGATCAGCCCCAGCATTTT.

In DNA form, the CDR3 reads TGTGCCAGCAGCTTAAGGGCAGGGGTTGGATACGAGCAGTACTTC. The encoded protein is CASSLRAGVGYEQYF. The chain combines TRBV7-6 with TRBJ2-7; TRBD1 is a possible D gene (6 bases). Trimming took off 2 bases at V and 4 bases at J, with 15 bases between the two ends. CDR1 SGHVS and CDR2 FNYEAQ come from the germline V gene. This CDR3 comprises 15 residues.

In its sample, this clone was seen once. The rearrangement links TRBV7-2 to TRBJ1-6; 12 bases map to TRBD1. V gave up 5 bases and J gave up 10 bases; unmatched junction bases: 6. The CDR3 extends over 15 amino acids. From germline, CDR1 is SGHTA and CDR2 FQGNSA. CDR3: CASSGVGTGGSPLHF. The CDR3 DNA follows: TGTGCCAGCAGCGGGGTCGGGACAGGGGGCTCACCCCTCCACTTT.

The genes are TRBV7-5 and TRBJ2-5; the D call in the table, TRBD1, was not verified against the DNA. TRBV7-5 is noted as a pseudogene. The CDR3 sequence is 13 residues long. The CDR3 region has the DNA TGTGTCAGAAACAGGGTCAGGGAAGAGACCCAGTACTTC. It codes for CVRNRVREETQYF.

The chain couples TRBV28 to TRBJ1-2; D unclear. Looked up from germline, CDR1 is MDHEN and CDR2 is SYDVKM. The CDR3 is made up of 13 amino acids. The V and J ends lost 6 bases and 5 bases respectively, with 13 bases between them. CDR3: CASSLGGRYGYTF. The CDR3 DNA sequence: TGTGCCAGCAGCCTGGGAGGGAGGTATGGCTACACCTTC.

J is TRBJ1-2 and V is TRBV29-1; D unclear. CDR1 and CDR2 (germline): SQVTM, ANQGSEA. The CDR3 consists of 11 residues. The V end lost 6 bases, the J end lost 3 bases, and 8 bases lay between the germline ends. CDR3 coding DNA: TGCAGCGTGCCGACTCACTATGGCTACACCTTC. Its translation: CSVPTHYGYTF.